Listed here is a single TCR beta chain. Allocation to cohorts depended on clinical history reported by the participants. Cohort 3 recovered donors had two negative PCRs, clearance, or symptom resolution. In the authors' methods: Amplification from reference gene primers served as the basis for estimated nucleated cell counts. The method was immunoSEQ multiplex PCR; TCRdb's version includes in-frame clones alone and lacks a portion of them. The DNA was the basis for D and trimming; V, J and clone size are from that table. The data show hundreds of thousands of clones, around 87% seen once. V lost 8 bases and J lost 5, with 12 bases in between. This CDR3 has 13 residues. This specimen comes from a study of blood T cell repertoires in COVID-19.

Sequenced material: PBMCs or T cells enriched from blood (not recorded which). The rearrangement links TRBV23-1 to TRBJ1-4; perhaps TRBD1 as D (5 bases). TRBV23-1 is an ORF; its function is uncertain. The sequence derives from a man between 18 and 35 years old who had recovered from COVID-19. This CDR3 is CASCDSTNEKLFF. The CDR3 region has the DNA TGCGCCAGCTGTGACAGCACCAATGAAAAACTGTTTTTT.